A single sample is the source of the 9 T cell receptor beta chains below, sequenced in a study of cytomegalovirus exposure and HLA in healthy donors. 60 Vbeta and 13 Jbeta primers were used in PCR. TCRdb keeps only in-frame clones here, not all; method: immunoSEQ multiplex PCR. The table lists some 130,000 clones, 79% of them singletons, with 5% to 8.5% in the top ten. Sequencing was done on a sample of PBMCs. The receptors shown here come from a man aged 40-50 years in good health and CMV-seropositive.

To note about this clone: The same CDR3 arises from other DNA sequences in this sample as well. The chain joins TRBV2 to TRBJ2-3; 9 nucleotides line up with TRBD2. V shed 5 bases, J shed 5 bases, and the junction held 11 bases outside the gene matches. This CDR3 region has 16 residues. CDR1 is SNHLY and CDR2 is FYNNEI in the germline V gene. The CDR3 DNA reads TGTGCCAGCAGTCGACTCAGATTAGCGGGGGAAGATACGCAGTATTTT. Amino acid sequence: CASSRLRLAGEDTQYF.

The rearrangement links TRBV2 to TRBJ2-5, with D tentatively TRBD1 (6 bases). The germline V gene has CDR1 SNHLY and CDR2 FYNNEI. V lost 7 bases and J 1 base, leaving 13 bases between the germline ends. This CDR3 has 14 residues. CDR3 bases: TGTGCCAGCAAGGGGGACCTGGGCCAAGAGACCCAGTACTTC. Residues: CASKGDLGQETQYF.

In its sample, this clone was seen a few times. The CDR3 DNA reads TGTGCCACCAGCAGAGGTCCAGATAGCAATCAGCCCCAGCATTTT. It is translated as CATSRGPDSNQPQHF. V usage is TRBV15 and J usage is TRBJ1-5; D unclear. From germline, CDR1 is LNHNV and CDR2 YYDKDF (reference sequence). CDR3 size: 15 residues. Between the trimmed V and J ends, which lost 1 base and 0 bases, there was a span of 7 bases.

The sample holds a few counts of this clone. A read error may produce the germline difference seen at one junction end. For the CDR3, the DNA is TGTGCCAGCAGTTATCAACTAGCGGGAGTTAGGCACTTC. The encoded protein is CASSYQLAGVRHF. The chain joins TRBV6-6 to TRBJ2-7; TRBD2 matches 11 bases. Germline V lookup: CDR1 MNHNY, CDR2 SVGAGI (reference sequence). The CDR3 is 13 amino acids.

This chain uses TRBV5-5 with TRBJ2-3; 11 nucleotides agree with TRBD1. V dropped 5 bases and J dropped 3; count of bases not matched to a gene: 2. The CDR3 has 14 residues. Germline CDR1 reads SGHKS; CDR2 reads YYEKEE (reference sequence). The chain's CDR3 is CASSWDRGTDTQYF. In DNA form, the CDR3 reads TGTGCCAGCAGTTGGGACAGGGGGACAGATACGCAGTATTTT.

The chain couples TRBV5-1 to TRBJ2-5; 8 positions agree with TRBD1. Germline trimming cut 0 bases from V and 5 bases from J; bases unmatched to any gene: 6. CDR3 size: 15 residues. Germline CDR1 and CDR2: SGHRS and YFSETQ. CDR3 sequence: CASSLEGRGHETQYF. The CDR3 coding sequence is TGCGCCAGCAGCTTGGAGGGCAGGGGGCATGAGACCCAGTACTTC.

This clone has a handful of counts. The chain carries TRBV12-5 and TRBJ1-1, with TRBD1 matching 9 bases. J was trimmed by 3 bases and V by 6 bases; bases with no gene match: 11. CDR3 length: 16 residues. The germline V gene encodes CDR1 LGHNT and CDR2 FRNRAP. Written as DNA, the CDR3 is TGTGCTAGTGGCCAATCGACAGGGGGGATTGACACTGAAGCTTTCTTT. It is translated as CASGQSTGGIDTEAFF.

V usage is TRBV11-2 and J usage is TRBJ2-1, with 11 bases lining up with TRBD2. V gave up 6 bases and J gave up 10 bases; unmatched junction bases: 5. The CDR3 is 13 residues long. Germline CDR1 is SGHAT and CDR2 is FQNNGV. CDR3 region: CASSSGLAEEQFF. CDR3 in DNA: TGTGCCAGCAGTTCGGGACTAGCGGAGGAGCAGTTCTTC.

The V and J genes are TRBV5-1 and TRBJ2-1; 10 bases are shared with TRBD1. With V trimmed by 0 bases and J by 5 bases, 2 bases remained unmatched. Per the germline V gene, CDR1 is SGHRS and CDR2 is YFSETQ. The CDR3 has 15 amino acids. CDR3 region: CASSLGGQGHNEQFF. CDR3 DNA sequence: TGCGCCAGCAGCTTGGGGGGACAGGGGCACAATGAGCAGTTCTTC.